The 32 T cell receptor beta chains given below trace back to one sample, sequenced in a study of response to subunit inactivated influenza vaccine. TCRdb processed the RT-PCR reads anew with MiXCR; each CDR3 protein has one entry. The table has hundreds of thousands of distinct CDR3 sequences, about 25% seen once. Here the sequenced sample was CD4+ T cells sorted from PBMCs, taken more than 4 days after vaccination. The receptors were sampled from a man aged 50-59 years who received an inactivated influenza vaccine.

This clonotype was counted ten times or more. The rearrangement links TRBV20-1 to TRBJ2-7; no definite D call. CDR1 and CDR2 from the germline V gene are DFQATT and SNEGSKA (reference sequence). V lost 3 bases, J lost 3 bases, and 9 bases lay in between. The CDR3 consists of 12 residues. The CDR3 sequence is CSASASSYEQYF. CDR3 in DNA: TGCAGTGCTAGTGCCAGTAGCTACGAGCAGTACTTC.

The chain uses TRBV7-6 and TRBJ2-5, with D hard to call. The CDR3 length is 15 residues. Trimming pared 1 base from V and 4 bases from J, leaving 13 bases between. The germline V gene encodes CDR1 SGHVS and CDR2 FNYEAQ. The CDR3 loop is CASSLGSYLSETQYF. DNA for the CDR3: TGTGCCAGCAGCTTAGGCTCATACCTCTCAGAGACCCAGTACTTC.

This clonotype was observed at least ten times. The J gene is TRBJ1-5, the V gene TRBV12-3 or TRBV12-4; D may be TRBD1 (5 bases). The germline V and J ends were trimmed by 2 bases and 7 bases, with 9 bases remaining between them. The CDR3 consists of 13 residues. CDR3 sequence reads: CASSLTREQPQHF. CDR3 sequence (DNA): TGTGCCAGCAGTTTAACCAGGGAACAGCCCCAGCATTTT.

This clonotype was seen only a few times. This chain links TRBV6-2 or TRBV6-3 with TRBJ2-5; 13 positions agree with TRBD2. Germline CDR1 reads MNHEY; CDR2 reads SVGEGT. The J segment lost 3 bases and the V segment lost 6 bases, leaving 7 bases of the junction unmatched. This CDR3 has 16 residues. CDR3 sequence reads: CASSLGLAGEKETQYF. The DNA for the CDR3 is TGTGCCAGCAGCCTAGGACTAGCGGGAGAGAAAGAGACCCAGTACTTC.

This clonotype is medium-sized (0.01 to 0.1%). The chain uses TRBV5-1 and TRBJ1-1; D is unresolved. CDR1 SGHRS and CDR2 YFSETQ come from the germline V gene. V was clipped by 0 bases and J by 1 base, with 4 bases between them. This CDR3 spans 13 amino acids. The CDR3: CASSLARNTEAFF. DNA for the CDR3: TGCGCCAGCAGCTTGGCCCGGAACACTGAAGCTTTCTTT.

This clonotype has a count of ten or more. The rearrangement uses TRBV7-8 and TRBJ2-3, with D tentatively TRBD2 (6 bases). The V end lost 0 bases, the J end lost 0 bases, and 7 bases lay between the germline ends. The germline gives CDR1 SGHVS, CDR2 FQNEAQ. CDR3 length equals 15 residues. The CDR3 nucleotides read TGTGCCAGCAGCTTAGCTGGGACTAGCACAGATACGCAGTATTTT. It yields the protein CASSLAGTSTDTQYF.

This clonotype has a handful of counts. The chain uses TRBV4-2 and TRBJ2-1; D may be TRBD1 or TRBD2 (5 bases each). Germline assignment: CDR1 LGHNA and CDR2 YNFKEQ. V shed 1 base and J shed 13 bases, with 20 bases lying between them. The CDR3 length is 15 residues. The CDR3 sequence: CASSQGSGTVKSQFF. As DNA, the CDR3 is TGTGCCAGCAGCCAAGGTTCCGGGACCGTCAAAAGCCAGTTCTTC.

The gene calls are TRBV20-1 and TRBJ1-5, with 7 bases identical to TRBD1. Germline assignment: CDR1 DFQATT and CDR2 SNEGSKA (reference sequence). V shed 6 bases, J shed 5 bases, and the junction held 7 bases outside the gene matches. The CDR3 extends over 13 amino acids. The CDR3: CSANRGPDQPQHF. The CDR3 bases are TGCAGTGCGAACAGGGGTCCCGATCAGCCCCAGCATTTT.

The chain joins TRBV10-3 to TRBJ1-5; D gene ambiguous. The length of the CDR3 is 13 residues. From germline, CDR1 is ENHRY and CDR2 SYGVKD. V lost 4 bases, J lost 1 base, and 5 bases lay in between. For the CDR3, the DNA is TGTGCCATCAGTGCGGGAAGCAATCAGCCCCAGCATTTT. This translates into CAISAGSNQPQHF.

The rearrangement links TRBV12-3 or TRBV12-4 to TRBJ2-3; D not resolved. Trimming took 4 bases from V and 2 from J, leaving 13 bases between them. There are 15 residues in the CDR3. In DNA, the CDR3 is TGTGCCAGCAGTTCCCCGGAAGTCTACACAGATACGCAGTATTTT. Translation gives CASSSPEVYTDTQYF.

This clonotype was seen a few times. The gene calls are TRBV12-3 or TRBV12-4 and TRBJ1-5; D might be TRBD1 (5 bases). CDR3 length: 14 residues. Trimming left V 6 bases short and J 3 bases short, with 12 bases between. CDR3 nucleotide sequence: TGTGCCAGCAGCCTACGACAGCCCAATCAGCCCCAGCATTTT. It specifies CASSLRQPNQPQHF.

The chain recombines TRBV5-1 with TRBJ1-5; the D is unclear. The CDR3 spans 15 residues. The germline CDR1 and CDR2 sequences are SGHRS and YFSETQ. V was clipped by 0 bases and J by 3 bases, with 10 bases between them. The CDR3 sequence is CASSLAGIVNQPQHF. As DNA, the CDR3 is TGCGCCAGCAGCTTGGCGGGGATAGTCAATCAGCCCCAGCATTTT.

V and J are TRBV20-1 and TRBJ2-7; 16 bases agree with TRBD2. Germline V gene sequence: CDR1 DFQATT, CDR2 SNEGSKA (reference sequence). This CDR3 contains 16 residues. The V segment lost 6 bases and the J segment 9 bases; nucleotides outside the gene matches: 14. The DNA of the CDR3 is TGCAGTGCCCTTGGGACTAGCGGGGGGGATCCTACGGGGCAGTACTTC. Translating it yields CSALGTSGGDPTGQYF.

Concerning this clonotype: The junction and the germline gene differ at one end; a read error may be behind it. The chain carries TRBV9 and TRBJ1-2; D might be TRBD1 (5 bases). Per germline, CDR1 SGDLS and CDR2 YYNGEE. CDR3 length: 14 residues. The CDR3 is CASIVEVSRAGYTF. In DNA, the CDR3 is TGTGCCAGCATCGTAGAAGTCTCCAGGGCTGGCTACACCTTC. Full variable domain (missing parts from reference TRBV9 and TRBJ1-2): DSGVTQTPKHLITATGQRVTLRCSPRSGDLSVYWYQQSLDQGLQFLIQYYNGEERAKGNILERFSAQQFPDLHSELNLSSLELGDSALYFCASIVEVSRAGYTFGSGTRLTVV.

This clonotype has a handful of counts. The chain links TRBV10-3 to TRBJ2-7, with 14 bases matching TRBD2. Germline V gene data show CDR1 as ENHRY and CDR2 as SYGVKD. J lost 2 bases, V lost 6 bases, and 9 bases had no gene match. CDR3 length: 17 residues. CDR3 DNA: TGTGCCATCAGGGAGCCCGGGACTAGCGGGAGTCCCTACGAGCAGTACTTC. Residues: CAIREPGTSGSPYEQYF.

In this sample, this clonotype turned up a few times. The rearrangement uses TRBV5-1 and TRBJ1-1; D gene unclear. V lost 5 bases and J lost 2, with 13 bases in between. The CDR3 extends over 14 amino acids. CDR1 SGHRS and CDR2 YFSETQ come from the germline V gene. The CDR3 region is CASSNIPPNTEAFF. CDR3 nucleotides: TGCGCCAGCAGTAACATCCCCCCAAACACTGAAGCTTTCTTT.

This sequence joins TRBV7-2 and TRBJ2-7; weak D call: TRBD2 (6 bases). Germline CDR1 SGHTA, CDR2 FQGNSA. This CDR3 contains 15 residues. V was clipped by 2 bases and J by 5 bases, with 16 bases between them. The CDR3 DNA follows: TGTGCCAGCAGCTTAACGAGGGCTCCGGGGGACGAGCAGTACTTC. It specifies CASSLTRAPGDEQYF.

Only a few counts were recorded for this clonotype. The CDR3 nucleotides are TGTGCCAGCAGTGAAAGGTGGGATGAGCAGTTCTTC. Translated, it gives CASSERWDEQFF. The chain couples TRBV6-1 to TRBJ2-1; D remains unclear. The CDR3 has 12 residues. Germline V gene sequence: CDR1 MNHNS, CDR2 SASEGT. The V gene lost 2 bases and the J gene lost 8 bases, with 7 bases spanning the gap.

CDR3: CASSYSRTGLQFF. CDR3 bases: TGTGCCAGCAGTTACTCGAGGACAGGGTTGCAGTTCTTC. The chain employs TRBV6-5 and TRBJ2-1, with 8 bases lining up with TRBD1. From germline, CDR1 is MNHEY and CDR2 SVGAGI. The trim removed 0 bases at V and 12 bases at J, leaving 4 bases unmatched. This CDR3 comprises 13 residues.

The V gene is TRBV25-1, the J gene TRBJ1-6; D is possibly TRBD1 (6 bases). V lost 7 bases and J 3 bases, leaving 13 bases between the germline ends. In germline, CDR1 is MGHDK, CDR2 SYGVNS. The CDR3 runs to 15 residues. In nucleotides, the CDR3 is TGTGCCAGCAACTCCGGACAGTACTATAATTCACCCCTCCACTTT. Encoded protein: CASNSGQYYNSPLHF.

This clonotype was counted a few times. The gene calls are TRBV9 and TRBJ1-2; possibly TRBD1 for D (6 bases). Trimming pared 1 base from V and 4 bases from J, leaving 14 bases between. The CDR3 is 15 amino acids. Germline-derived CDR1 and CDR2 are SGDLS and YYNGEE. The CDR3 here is CASSVRSGAVYGYTF. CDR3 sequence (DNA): TGTGCCAGCAGCGTACGGTCAGGGGCTGTCTATGGCTACACCTTC.

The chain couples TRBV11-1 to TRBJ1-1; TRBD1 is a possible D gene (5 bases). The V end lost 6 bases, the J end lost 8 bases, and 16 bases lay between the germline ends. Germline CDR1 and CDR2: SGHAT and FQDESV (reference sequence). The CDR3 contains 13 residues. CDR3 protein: CASSGTTAAEAFF. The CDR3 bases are TGTGCCAGCAGTGGGACCACGGCGGCAGAAGCTTTCTTT.

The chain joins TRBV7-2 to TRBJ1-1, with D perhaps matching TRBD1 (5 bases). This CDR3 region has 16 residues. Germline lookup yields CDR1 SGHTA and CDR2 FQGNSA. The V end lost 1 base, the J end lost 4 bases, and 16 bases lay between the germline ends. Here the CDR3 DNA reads TGTGCCAGCAGCTTAGAAGGTCCCGGGGCCAGCACTGAAGCTTTCTTT. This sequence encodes CASSLEGPGASTEAFF. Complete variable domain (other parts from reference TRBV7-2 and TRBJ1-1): GAGVSQSPSNKVTEKGKDVELRCDPISGHTALYWYRQSLGQGLEFLIYFQGNSAPDKSGLPSDRFSAERTGGSVSTLTIQRTQQEDSAVYLCASSLEGPGASTEAFFGQGTRLTVV.

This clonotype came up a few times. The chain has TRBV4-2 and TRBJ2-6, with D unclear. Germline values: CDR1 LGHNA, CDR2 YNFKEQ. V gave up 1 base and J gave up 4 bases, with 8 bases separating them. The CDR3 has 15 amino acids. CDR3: CASSQAGSGANVLTF. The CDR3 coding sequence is TGTGCCAGCAGCCAAGCTGGGTCCGGGGCCAACGTCCTGACTTTC.

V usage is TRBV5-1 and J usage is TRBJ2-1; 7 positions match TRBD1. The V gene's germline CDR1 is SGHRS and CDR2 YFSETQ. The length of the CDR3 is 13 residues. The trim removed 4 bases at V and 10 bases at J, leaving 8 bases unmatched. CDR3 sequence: CASSQGQALEQFF. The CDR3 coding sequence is TGCGCCAGCAGCCAAGGACAGGCCCTCGAGCAGTTCTTC.

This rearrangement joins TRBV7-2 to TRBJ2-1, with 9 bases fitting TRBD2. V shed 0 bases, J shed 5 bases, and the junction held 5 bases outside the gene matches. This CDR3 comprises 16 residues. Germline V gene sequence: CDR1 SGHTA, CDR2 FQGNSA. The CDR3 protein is CASSLAGGGADNEQFF. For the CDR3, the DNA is TGTGCCAGCAGCTTAGCAGGCGGGGGGGCCGACAATGAGCAGTTCTTC.

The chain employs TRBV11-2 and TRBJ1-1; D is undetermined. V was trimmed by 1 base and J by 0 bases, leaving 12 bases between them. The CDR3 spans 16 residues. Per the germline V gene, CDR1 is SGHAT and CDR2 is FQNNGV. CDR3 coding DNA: TGTGCCAGCAGCTTAGGTCGAAGGCGGTTGAACACTGAAGCTTTCTTT. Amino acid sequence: CASSLGRRRLNTEAFF.

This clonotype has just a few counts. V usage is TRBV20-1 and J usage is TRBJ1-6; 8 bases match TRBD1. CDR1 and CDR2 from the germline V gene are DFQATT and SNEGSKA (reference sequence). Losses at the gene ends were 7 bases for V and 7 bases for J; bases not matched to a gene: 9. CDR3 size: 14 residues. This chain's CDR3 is CSGSGTGRNSPLHF. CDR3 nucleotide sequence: TGCAGTGGATCCGGGACAGGCCGGAATTCACCCCTCCACTTT.

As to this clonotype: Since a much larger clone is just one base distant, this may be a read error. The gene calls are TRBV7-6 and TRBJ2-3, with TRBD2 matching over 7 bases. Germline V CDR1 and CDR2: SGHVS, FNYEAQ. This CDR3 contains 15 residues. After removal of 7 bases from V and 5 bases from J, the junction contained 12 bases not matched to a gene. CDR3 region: CASIGLGSGVDTQYF. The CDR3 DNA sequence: TGTGCCAGCATCGGGCTTGGAAGCGGGGTAGATACGCAGTATTTT.

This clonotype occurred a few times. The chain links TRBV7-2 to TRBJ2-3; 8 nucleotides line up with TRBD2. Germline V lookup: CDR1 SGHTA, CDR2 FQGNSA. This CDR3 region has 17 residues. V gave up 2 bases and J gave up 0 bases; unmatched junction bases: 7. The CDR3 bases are TGTGCCAGCAGCTTACAGAGCGGGGGCGCTAGCACAGATACGCAGTATTTT. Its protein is CASSLQSGGASTDTQYF.

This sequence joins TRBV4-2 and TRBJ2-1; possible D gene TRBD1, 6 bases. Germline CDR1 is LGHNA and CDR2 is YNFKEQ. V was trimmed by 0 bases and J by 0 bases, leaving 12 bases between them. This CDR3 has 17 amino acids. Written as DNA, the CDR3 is TGTGCCAGCAGCCAAGATTGGGGGCCCAGCTCCTACAATGAGCAGTTCTTC. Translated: CASSQDWGPSSYNEQFF.

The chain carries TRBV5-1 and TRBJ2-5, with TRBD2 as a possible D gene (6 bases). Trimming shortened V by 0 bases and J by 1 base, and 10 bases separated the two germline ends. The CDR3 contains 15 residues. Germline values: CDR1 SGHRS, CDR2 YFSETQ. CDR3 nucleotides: TGCGCCAGCAGCTTGGCCGGGAGATTCCAAGAGACCCAGTACTTC. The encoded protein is CASSLAGRFQETQYF.